Here is one TCR beta chain with its context. Its antigen is unidentified. Before the COVID-19 pandemic, during about 2011-2019, CD4+ T cells were taken from unexposed donors. After about ten days of culture, CD4+ T cells were isolated. This record belongs to a study of CD4 T cells in relation to SARS-CoV-2 and coronaviruses. Profiled with immunoSEQ multiplex PCR; TCRdb holds only in-frame clones, not every one. The table records 20,000 or so clones, approximately 72% of them present only once. Germline values: CDR1 SGHNT, CDR2 YYREEE (reference sequence). The CDR3 length is 15 residues. Trimming stripped 4 bases from V and 5 bases from J, with 19 bases between.

The J gene is TRBJ2-7, the V gene TRBV5-4; D is uncertain. The TCR was taken from a human donor in good health. Input material: CD4+ T cells from PBMCs, cultured in vitro. The CDR3 loop is CASSPPGRSANEQYF. The CDR3 DNA sequence: TGTGCCAGCAGCCCCCCGGGTCGCAGTGCCAACGAGCAGTACTTC. Filled out from reference TRBV5-4 and TRBJ2-7, the complete variable domain reads ETGVTQSPTHLIKTRGQQVTLRCSSQSGHNTVSWYQQALGQGPQFIFQYYREEENGRGNFPPRFSGLQFPNYSSELNVNALELDDSALYLCASSPPGRSANEQYFGPGTRLTVT.